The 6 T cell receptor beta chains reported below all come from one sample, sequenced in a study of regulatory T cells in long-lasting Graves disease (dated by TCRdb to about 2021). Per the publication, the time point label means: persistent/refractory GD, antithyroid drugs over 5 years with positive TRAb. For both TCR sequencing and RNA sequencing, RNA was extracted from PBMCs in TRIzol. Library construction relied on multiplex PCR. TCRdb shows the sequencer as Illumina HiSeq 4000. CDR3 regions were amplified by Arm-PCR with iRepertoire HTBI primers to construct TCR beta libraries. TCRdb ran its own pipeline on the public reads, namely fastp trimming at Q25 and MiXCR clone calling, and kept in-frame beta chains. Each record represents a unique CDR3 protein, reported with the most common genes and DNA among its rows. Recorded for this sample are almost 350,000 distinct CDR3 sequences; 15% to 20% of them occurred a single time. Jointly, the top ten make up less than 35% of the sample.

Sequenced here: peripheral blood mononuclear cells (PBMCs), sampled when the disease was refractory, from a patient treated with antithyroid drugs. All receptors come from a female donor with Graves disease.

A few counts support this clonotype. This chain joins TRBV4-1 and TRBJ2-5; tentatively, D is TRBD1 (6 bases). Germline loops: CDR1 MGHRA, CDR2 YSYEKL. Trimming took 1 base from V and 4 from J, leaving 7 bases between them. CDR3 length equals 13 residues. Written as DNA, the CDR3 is TGCGCCAGCAGCCAAGGGACAGCAGAGACCCAGTACTTC. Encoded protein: CASSQGTAETQYF.

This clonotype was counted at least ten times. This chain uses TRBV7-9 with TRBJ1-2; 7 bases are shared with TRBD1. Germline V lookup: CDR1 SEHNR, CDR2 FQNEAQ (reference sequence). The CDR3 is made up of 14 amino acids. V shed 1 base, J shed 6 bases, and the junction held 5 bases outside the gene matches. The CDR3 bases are TGTGCCAGCAGCTTAGAAGGGGGCGATGATGGCTACACCTTC. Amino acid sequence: CASSLEGGDDGYTF.

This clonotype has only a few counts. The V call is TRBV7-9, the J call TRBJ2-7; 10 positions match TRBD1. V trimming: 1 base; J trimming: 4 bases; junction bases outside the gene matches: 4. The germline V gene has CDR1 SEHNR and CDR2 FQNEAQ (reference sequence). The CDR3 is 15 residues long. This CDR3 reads CASSLVTGGSYEQYF. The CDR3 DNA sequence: TGTGCCAGCAGCTTAGTGACAGGGGGCTCGTACGAGCAGTACTTC. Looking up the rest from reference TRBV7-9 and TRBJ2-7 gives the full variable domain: DTGVSQNPRHKITKRGQNVTFRCDPISEHNRLYWYRQTLGQGPEFLTYFQNEAQLEKSRLLSDRFSAERPKGSFSTLEIQRTEQGDSAMYLCASSLVTGGSYEQYFGPGTRLTVT.

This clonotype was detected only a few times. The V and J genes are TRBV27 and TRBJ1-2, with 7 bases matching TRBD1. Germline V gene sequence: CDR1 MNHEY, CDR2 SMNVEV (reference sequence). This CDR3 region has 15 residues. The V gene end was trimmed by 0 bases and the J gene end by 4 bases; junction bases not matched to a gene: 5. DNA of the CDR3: TGTGCCAGCAGTTTATCCGACAGGGAGGTCTATGGCTACACCTTC. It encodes CASSLSDREVYGYTF.

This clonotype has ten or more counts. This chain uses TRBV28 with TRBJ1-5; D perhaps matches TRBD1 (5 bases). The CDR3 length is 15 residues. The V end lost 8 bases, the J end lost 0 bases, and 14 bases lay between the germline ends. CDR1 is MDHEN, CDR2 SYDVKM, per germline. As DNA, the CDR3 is TGTGCCAGCGCCGGGGGTTCCCTTAGCAATCAGCCCCAGCATTTT. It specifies CASAGGSLSNQPQHF.

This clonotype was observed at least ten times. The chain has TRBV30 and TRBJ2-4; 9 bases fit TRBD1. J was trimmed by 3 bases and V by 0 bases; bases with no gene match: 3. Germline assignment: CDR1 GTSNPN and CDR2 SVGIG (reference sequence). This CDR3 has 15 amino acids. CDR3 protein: CAWSVQTGGKNIQYF. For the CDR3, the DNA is TGTGCCTGGAGTGTACAGACAGGGGGCAAAAACATTCAGTACTTC.